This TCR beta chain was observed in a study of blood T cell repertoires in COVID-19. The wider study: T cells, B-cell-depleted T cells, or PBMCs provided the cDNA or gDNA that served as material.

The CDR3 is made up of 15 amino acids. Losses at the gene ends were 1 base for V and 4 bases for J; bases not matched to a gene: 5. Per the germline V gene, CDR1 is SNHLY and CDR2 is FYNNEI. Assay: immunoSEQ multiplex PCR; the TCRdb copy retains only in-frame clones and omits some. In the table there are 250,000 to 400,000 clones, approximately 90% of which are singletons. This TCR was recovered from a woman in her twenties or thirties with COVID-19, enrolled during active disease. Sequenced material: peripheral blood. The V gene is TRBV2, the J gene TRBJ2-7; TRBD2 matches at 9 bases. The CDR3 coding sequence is TGTGCCAGCAGTGAAGATGCGGGGGGGCCGTACGAGCAGTACTTC. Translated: CASSEDAGGPYEQYF.